The 30 T cell receptor beta chains listed next were all sequenced from one sample in a study of vaccination and CD4 T cells after COVID-19 (dated by TCRdb to the early 2020s). Libraries were made using PCR. The run used an Illumina iSeq 100. Clones were called with MiXCR by TCRdb after fastp trimmed the public reads at Q25, and only in-frame beta chains were retained. Rows are unified per CDR3 protein, each entry keeping the most common DNA and genes. A total of about 20,000 distinct CDR3 sequences appear in this sample, over 45% of them only once. The ten top clones hold 0.95% to 1.3% of the sample. Sample: CD4+ T cells from blood, taken after SARS-CoV-2 vaccination. Receptors originate from a human donor who had recovered from COVID-19.

The chain has TRBV20-1 and TRBJ2-5; no firm D call. The germline V and J ends were trimmed by 6 bases and 5 bases, with 13 bases remaining between them. This CDR3 spans 12 amino acids. Germline V lookup: CDR1 DFQATT, CDR2 SNEGSKA (reference sequence). CDR3 loop: CSAPMVGETQYF. The CDR3 region has the DNA TGCAGTGCCCCTATGGTAGGCGAGACCCAGTACTTC.

The chain is built from TRBV21-1 and TRBJ2-2. TRBV21-1 is an annotated pseudogene. The CDR3 sequence is 14 residues long. In nucleotides, the CDR3 is TGTGCCAGCAGCAAAGGGGTGCGGACCGGGGAGCTGTTTTTT. It yields the protein CASSKGVRTGELFF.

DNA of the CDR3: TGTGCCAGCAGTCTCCCCGGGTCCCTGGATACGCAGTATTTT. It is translated as CASSLPGSLDTQYF. This chain links TRBV28 with TRBJ2-3; no clear D. The CDR3 consists of 14 residues. The V end was cut by 5 bases, the J end by 6 bases, with 15 bases between. CDR1 MDHEN and CDR2 SYDVKM come from the germline V gene.

V is TRBV5-6 and J is TRBJ1-2; 10 nucleotides match TRBD1. The V gene end was trimmed by 4 bases and the J gene end by 7 bases; junction bases not matched to a gene: 7. The CDR3 consists of 14 residues. Per germline, CDR1 SGHDT and CDR2 YYEEEE. CDR3 residues: CASSQGQGFGGYTF. CDR3 in DNA: TGTGCCAGCAGCCAGGGACAGGGGTTCGGTGGCTACACCTTC. Filled out from reference TRBV5-6 and TRBJ1-2, the complete variable domain reads DAGVTQSPTHLIKTRGQQVTLRCSPKSGHDTVSWYQQALGQGPQFIFQYYEEEERQRGNFPDRFSGHQFPNYSSELNVNALLLGDSALYLCASSQGQGFGGYTFGSGTRLTVV.

The chain couples TRBV19 to TRBJ2-1; D possibly corresponds to TRBD2 (6 bases). The germline V and J ends were trimmed by 2 bases and 7 bases, with 15 bases remaining between them. This CDR3 is 15 amino acids long. Germline values: CDR1 LNHDA, CDR2 SQIVND (reference sequence). This chain's CDR3 is CASSIPGLGINEQFF. The CDR3 DNA reads as TGTGCCAGTAGTATACCGGGACTTGGGATTAATGAGCAGTTCTTC.

The chain joins TRBV6-1 to TRBJ1-1; a weak D match, TRBD1 (5 bases). CDR1 MNHNS and CDR2 SASEGT come from the germline V gene. This CDR3 contains 12 residues. The ends were cut back, 0 bases at V and 7 bases at J, with 6 bases in the middle. The CDR3 reads CASSEAGGEAFF. The CDR3 DNA reads TGTGCCAGCAGTGAAGCTGGGGGTGAAGCTTTCTTT.

The chain has TRBV20-1 and TRBJ2-5; TRBD2 might be the D (6 bases). Per germline, CDR1 DFQATT and CDR2 SNEGSKA (reference sequence). The CDR3 contains 12 residues. V shed 6 bases and J shed 5 bases, with 13 bases lying between them. The CDR3 region is CSAIAEGETQYF. CDR3 DNA: TGCAGTGCAATAGCGGAGGGGGAGACCCAGTACTTC.

The V gene is TRBV5-1, the J gene TRBJ2-1; tentatively, D is TRBD2 (6 bases). This CDR3 contains 13 residues. Trimming took off 4 bases at V and 4 bases at J, with 9 bases between the two ends. Germline V gives CDR1 SGHRS, CDR2 YFSETQ. The CDR3 region is CASSLSGYNEQFF. CDR3 DNA sequence: TGCGCCAGCAGCCTTAGCGGTTACAATGAGCAGTTCTTC.

J is TRBJ2-3 and V is TRBV20-1; 8 bases line up with TRBD1. CDR1 and CDR2 (germline): DFQATT, SNEGSKA (reference sequence). The CDR3 is made up of 13 amino acids. Trimming cost V 6 bases and J 4 bases; bases outside gene matches: 6. The CDR3 nucleotides read TGCAGTGCACCGCGACAGGGGCCAGATACGCAGTATTTT. Its protein product is CSAPRQGPDTQYF.

The J gene is TRBJ2-1, the V gene TRBV7-8; the D is unclear. The CDR3 length is 16 residues. Trimming removed 5 bases from V and 1 base from J, with 15 bases in between. Germline V gene data show CDR1 as SGHVS and CDR2 as FQNEAQ. The CDR3 nucleotides are TGTGCCAGCAGCCTAGATAGCTTCGGGTCCTACAATGAGCAGTTCTTC. Amino acid sequence: CASSLDSFGSYNEQFF.

This clonotype was seen a single time. CDR3 loop: CASSGQQQETQYF. CDR3 coding DNA: TGTGCCAGCAGTGGGCAGCAACAAGAGACCCAGTACTTC. The chain links TRBV2 to TRBJ2-5; D ambiguous. This CDR3 region has 13 residues. Germline loops: CDR1 SNHLY, CDR2 FYNNEI. The V end was cut by 4 bases, the J end by 2 bases, with 8 bases between.

This clonotype was found a few times. The V gene is TRBV20-1, the J gene TRBJ2-7, with TRBD2 matching 9 bases. J was trimmed by 5 bases and V by 3 bases; bases with no gene match: 11. The germline V gene has CDR1 DFQATT and CDR2 SNEGSKA (reference sequence). The CDR3 contains 15 residues. The CDR3 loop reads CSARLPGLATNEQYF. CDR3 nucleotides: TGCAGTGCTAGGTTACCAGGACTAGCGACAAACGAGCAGTACTTC.

The chain uses TRBV5-1 and TRBJ2-5, with 11 bases that match TRBD1. The germline V gene has CDR1 SGHRS and CDR2 YFSETQ. Trimming removed 4 bases from V and 2 bases from J; junction bases left unmatched: 4. There are 15 residues in the CDR3. CDR3 DNA sequence: TGCGCCAGCAGCGTCCGGGACAGGGGGCAAGAGACCCAGTACTTC. It encodes CASSVRDRGQETQYF.

The CDR3: CSAEWTGYDTEAFF. The CDR3 region has the DNA TGCAGTGCCGAATGGACAGGGTACGACACTGAAGCTTTCTTT. The gene calls are TRBV20-1 and TRBJ1-1; 8 bases match TRBD1. This CDR3 contains 14 residues. V lost 6 bases, J lost 3 bases, and 9 bases stayed unmatched. Germline values: CDR1 DFQATT, CDR2 SNEGSKA (reference sequence).

The chain couples TRBV20-1 to TRBJ1-3; unclear D gene. CDR3 size: 13 residues. Germline assignment: CDR1 DFQATT and CDR2 SNEGSKA (reference sequence). The germline V and J ends were trimmed by 5 bases and 1 base, with 9 bases remaining between them. The CDR3 DNA sequence: TGCAGTGCTCTCCGGGATTCTGGAAACACCATATATTTT. It codes for CSALRDSGNTIYF.

The chain couples TRBV20-1 to TRBJ1-1; D not certain. Deletions cut 4 bases from V and 0 bases from J, with 12 bases between. This CDR3 comprises 14 residues. The germline CDR1 and CDR2 sequences are DFQATT and SNEGSKA (reference sequence). CDR3 protein: CSATFGNMNTEAFF. For the CDR3, the DNA is TGCAGTGCTACCTTCGGGAACATGAACACTGAAGCTTTCTTT.

V and J are TRBV7-2 and TRBJ1-6; D not certain. V lost 2 bases and J lost 3, with 11 bases in between. The CDR3 has 16 residues. Germline V lookup: CDR1 SGHTA, CDR2 FQGNSA. The DNA for the CDR3 is TGTGCCAGCAGCTTACAGCCGATGATCTATAATTCACCCCTCCACTTT. Translating gives CASSLQPMIYNSPLHF.

The gene calls are TRBV20-1 and TRBJ2-1, with D possibly matching TRBD2 (6 bases). CDR1 is DFQATT, CDR2 SNEGSKA, per germline (reference sequence). The CDR3 runs 16 residues. V gave up 0 bases and J gave up 8 bases, with 20 bases separating them. CDR3 nucleotides: TGCAGTGCTAGAGACCCCCTAACGGGAGTTGGCGATGAGCAGTTCTTC. Protein: CSARDPLTGVGDEQFF.

This clonotype has a handful of counts. The chain uses TRBV15 and TRBJ1-6; TRBD1 is a possible D gene (5 bases). CDR3 length: 15 residues. V gave up 5 bases and J gave up 7 bases, with 15 bases separating them. Germline-derived CDR1 and CDR2 are LNHNV and YYDKDF (reference sequence). The CDR3 is CATSPGRLNNSPLHF. For the CDR3, the DNA is TGTGCCACCAGCCCAGGGAGGTTGAACAATTCACCCCTCCACTTT.

This clonotype came up a few times. V usage is TRBV7-6 and J usage is TRBJ1-1; possibly TRBD1 for D (5 bases). This CDR3 is built from 13 residues. Germline lookup yields CDR1 SGHVS and CDR2 FNYEAQ. V dropped 4 bases and J dropped 1 base, with 7 bases sitting between them. CDR3 sequence reads: CASSSGPNTEAFF. The CDR3 DNA sequence: TGTGCCAGCAGCTCGGGACCGAACACTGAAGCTTTCTTT.

J is TRBJ2-1 and V is TRBV25-1; D gene unclear. Looked up from germline, CDR1 is MGHDK and CDR2 is SYGVNS. This CDR3 is built from 12 residues. Trimming removed 0 bases from V and 8 bases from J, with 5 bases in between. As DNA, the CDR3 is TGTGCCAGCAGTGAATATACCTATGAGCAGTTCTTC. Amino acids: CASSEYTYEQFF.

This chain uses TRBV6-5 with TRBJ1-4; possible D gene TRBD1, 5 bases. CDR3 length: 14 amino acids. Germline V gene sequence: CDR1 MNHEY, CDR2 SVGAGI. Trimming removed 2 bases at V and 1 base at J, with 5 bases between. The CDR3 sequence is CASSYDRTNEKLFF. DNA of the CDR3: TGTGCCAGCAGTTACGACAGAACTAATGAAAAACTGTTTTTT.

The chain has TRBV20-1 and TRBJ1-5, with 10 positions matching TRBD1. This CDR3 contains 13 residues. Unmatched junction bases numbered 3, after V lost 3 bases and J lost 7 bases. Germline V gene data show CDR1 as DFQATT and CDR2 as SNEGSKA (reference sequence). CDR3 nucleotide sequence: TGCAGTGCTAGGACAGGGGGCCGGCAGCCCCAGCATTTT. This translates into CSARTGGRQPQHF.

The CDR3 nucleotides read TGTGCCAGCAGTTACCCCCTTGGACGGGATAACACTGAAGCTTTCTTT. Amino acids: CASSYPLGRDNTEAFF. The V call is TRBV6-2 or TRBV6-3, the J call TRBJ1-1; D unclear. The CDR3 loop spans 16 amino acids. The germline V and J ends were trimmed by 2 bases and 2 bases, with 15 bases remaining between them. The germline V gene has CDR1 MNHEY and CDR2 SVGEGT.

The chain has TRBV7-9 and TRBJ1-1, with TRBD1 matching over 7 bases. CDR3 length: 17 residues. Trimming removed 1 base from V and 4 bases from J; junction bases left unmatched: 12. CDR1 SEHNR and CDR2 FQNEAQ come from the germline V gene (reference sequence). The CDR3 is CASSLGDSSPKGTEAFF. CDR3 bases: TGTGCCAGCAGCTTAGGGGACAGCAGTCCCAAGGGCACTGAAGCTTTCTTT.

J is TRBJ2-5 and V is TRBV30; 7 bases map to TRBD1. The CDR3 is made up of 15 amino acids. V was clipped by 2 bases and J by 4 bases; unmatched bases: 10. Per germline, CDR1 GTSNPN and CDR2 SVGIG (reference sequence). The CDR3 reads CAWSTGQIRRETQYF. In nucleotides, the CDR3 is TGTGCCTGGAGTACGGGACAGATTCGTCGAGAGACCCAGTACTTC.

This chain uses TRBV10-3 with TRBJ2-5; 12 positions match TRBD2. J gave up 4 bases and V 2 bases, and 5 bases lay outside the gene matches. Germline V gene data show CDR1 as ENHRY and CDR2 as SYGVKD. The CDR3 is 16 residues long. The CDR3 reads CAISEAPTSGGETQYF. For the CDR3, the DNA is TGTGCCATCAGTGAGGCACCGACTAGCGGGGGAGAGACCCAGTACTTC.

The chain links TRBV7-2 to TRBJ2-2; unclear D gene. Trimming cost V 2 bases and J 1 base, with 2 bases left between them. The CDR3 consists of 13 residues. CDR1 SGHTA and CDR2 FQGNSA come from the germline V gene. CDR3 bases: TGTGCCAGCAGCTTACTGAACACCGGGGAGCTGTTTTTT. This sequence encodes CASSLLNTGELFF.

The chain combines TRBV7-2 with TRBJ2-7; D is undetermined. V gave up 1 base and J gave up 0 bases, with 10 bases separating them. Per the germline V gene, CDR1 is SGHTA and CDR2 is FQGNSA. This CDR3 has 15 amino acids. This chain's CDR3 is CASSLGTASSYEQYF. DNA of the CDR3: TGTGCCAGCAGCTTAGGGACGGCGAGCTCCTACGAGCAGTACTTC.

In DNA form, the CDR3 reads TGTGCCAGCAGTTCTACCTCAACAGGGCTCTTCTATGGCTACACCTTC. It is translated as CASSSTSTGLFYGYTF. This chain connects TRBV6-2 or TRBV6-3 to TRBJ1-2, with D perhaps matching TRBD1 (6 bases). The length of the CDR3 is 16 residues. The germline gives CDR1 MNHEY, CDR2 SVGEGT. Deletions cut 4 bases from V and 4 bases from J, with 19 bases between.